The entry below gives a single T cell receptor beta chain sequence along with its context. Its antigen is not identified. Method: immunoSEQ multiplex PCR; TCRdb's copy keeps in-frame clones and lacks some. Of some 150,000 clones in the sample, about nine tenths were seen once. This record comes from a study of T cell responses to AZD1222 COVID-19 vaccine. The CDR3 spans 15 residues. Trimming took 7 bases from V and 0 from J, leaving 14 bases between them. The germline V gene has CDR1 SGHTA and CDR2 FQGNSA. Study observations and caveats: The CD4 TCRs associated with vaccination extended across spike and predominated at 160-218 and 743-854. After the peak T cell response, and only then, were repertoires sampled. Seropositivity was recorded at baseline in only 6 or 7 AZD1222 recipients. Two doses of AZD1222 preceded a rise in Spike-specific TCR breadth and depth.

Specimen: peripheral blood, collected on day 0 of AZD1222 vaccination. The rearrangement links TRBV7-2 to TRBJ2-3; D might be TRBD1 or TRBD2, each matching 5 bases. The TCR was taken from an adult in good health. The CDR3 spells CASNRDGGSTDTQYF. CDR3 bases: TGTGCCAGCAACCGGGACGGAGGAAGCACAGATACGCAGTATTTT.